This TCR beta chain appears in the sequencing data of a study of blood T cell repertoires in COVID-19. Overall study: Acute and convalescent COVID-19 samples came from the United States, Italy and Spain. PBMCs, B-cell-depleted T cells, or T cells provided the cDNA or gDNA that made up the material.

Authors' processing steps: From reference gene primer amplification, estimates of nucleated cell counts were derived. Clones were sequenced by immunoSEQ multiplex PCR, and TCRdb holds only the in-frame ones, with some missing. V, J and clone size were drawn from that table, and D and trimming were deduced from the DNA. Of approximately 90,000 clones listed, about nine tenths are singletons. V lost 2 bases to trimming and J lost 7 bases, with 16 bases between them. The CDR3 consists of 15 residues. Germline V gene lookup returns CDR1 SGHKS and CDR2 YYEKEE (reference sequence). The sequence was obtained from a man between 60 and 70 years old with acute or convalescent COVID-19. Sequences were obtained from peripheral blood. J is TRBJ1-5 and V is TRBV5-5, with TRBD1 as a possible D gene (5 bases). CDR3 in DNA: TGTGCCAGCAGCTTAGTATCAGGGAGGGCACAGCCCCAGCATTTT. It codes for CASSLVSGRAQPQHF.